This entry lists 32 T cell receptor beta chains sequenced from one sample in a study of blood T cell repertoires in COVID-19. TCRdb keeps only in-frame clones here, not all; method: immunoSEQ multiplex PCR. The sample has roughly 81,000 clones, roughly four fifths seen once. Sequencing was carried out using peripheral blood. These receptors were obtained from a man aged 55 to 70 with acute or convalescent COVID-19.

This clone appeared once. The chain joins TRBV7-2 to TRBJ2-1; maybe TRBD1 (5 bases). Between the trimmed V and J ends, which lost 2 bases and 2 bases, there was a span of 7 bases. The CDR3 loop spans 14 amino acids. The germline V gene encodes CDR1 SGHTA and CDR2 FQGNSA. CDR3 residues: CASSLTRAYNEQFF. The CDR3 DNA follows: TGTGCCAGCAGCTTAACCAGGGCCTACAATGAGCAGTTCTTC.

The chain has TRBV28 and TRBJ1-3; no definite D call. V was shortened by 6 bases and J by 4 bases, with 7 bases between the two germline ends. Germline V gene data show CDR1 as MDHEN and CDR2 as SYDVKM. This CDR3 comprises 12 residues. The DNA for the CDR3 is TGTGCCAGCAGCCTCCGGGGAAACACCATATATTTT. Encoded protein: CASSLRGNTIYF.

V is TRBV5-1 and J is TRBJ2-5, with 11 bases identical to TRBD2. The junction had 6 bases not matched to a gene; V was cut back by 6 bases and J by 5 bases. Germline values: CDR1 SGHRS, CDR2 YFSETQ. The CDR3 extends over 14 amino acids. The CDR3 DNA follows: TGCGCCAGCAACCTAGCGGGAGGAGGGGAGACCCAGTACTTC. Its protein product is CASNLAGGGETQYF.

This chain links TRBV4-1 with TRBJ2-5; 11 bases are shared with TRBD2. V trimming: 3 bases; J trimming: 4 bases; junction bases outside the gene matches: 7. The CDR3 length is 16 residues. Germline V lookup: CDR1 MGHRA, CDR2 YSYEKL. The CDR3: CASSQGLAGGSETQYF. CDR3 bases: TGCGCCAGCAGCCAGGGGCTAGCGGGGGGTTCAGAGACCCAGTACTTC.

This chain connects TRBV30 to TRBJ2-7, with TRBD2 identical over 8 bases. The V and J ends lost 0 bases and 2 bases, in that order; junction bases with no gene match: 6. This CDR3 is 15 amino acids long. Germline V gene lookup returns CDR1 GTSNPN and CDR2 SVGIG (reference sequence). The CDR3 DNA reads TGTGCCTGGAGTGTAACGGCGGGGGGAACCTACGAGCAGTACTTC. Protein product: CAWSVTAGGTYEQYF. Full variable domain (rest looked up from reference TRBV30 and TRBJ2-7): SQTIHQWPATLVQPVGSPLSLECTVEGTSNPNLYWYRQAAGRGLQLLFYSVGIGQISSEVPQNLSASRPQDRQFILSSKKLLLSDSGFYLCAWSVTAGGTYEQYFGPGTRLTVT.

J is TRBJ1-3 and V is TRBV12-3 or TRBV12-4; weak D call: TRBD1 (6 bases). This CDR3 contains 12 residues. Trimming removed 5 bases at V and 4 bases at J, with 6 bases between. The CDR3 loop is CASSDRGNTIYF. Written as DNA, the CDR3 is TGTGCCAGCAGTGACAGGGGAAACACCATATATTTT.

V and J are TRBV5-8 and TRBJ2-5, with 13 bases that match TRBD2. After removal of 2 bases from V and 0 bases from J, the junction contained 4 bases not matched to a gene. The CDR3 loop spans 17 amino acids. CDR1 and CDR2 from the germline V gene are SGHTS and YDEGEE. The CDR3 here is CASSLGLAGANQETQYF. CDR3 nucleotide sequence: TGTGCCAGCAGCTTAGGACTAGCGGGAGCCAACCAAGAGACCCAGTACTTC.

The chain is built from TRBV2 and TRBJ2-3, with TRBD1 identical over 9 bases. There are 15 residues in the CDR3. The germline V gene has CDR1 SNHLY and CDR2 FYNNEI. Trimming removed 4 bases from V and 5 bases from J; junction bases left unmatched: 7. The CDR3 region has the DNA TGTGCCAGCAGTGTTGGGACAGGGCGGGGAGATACGCAGTATTTT. This sequence encodes CASSVGTGRGDTQYF.

The rearrangement links TRBV7-5 to TRBJ2-7; TRBD1 reflects the table's D call only, with no check against the DNA. TRBV7-5 is recorded as a pseudogene. The CDR3 is 17 amino acids. The CDR3 sequence is CARSLVKRDRVSYEQYF. In DNA, the CDR3 is TGTGCCAGAAGCTTAGTTAAGCGGGACAGGGTCTCCTACGAGCAGTACTTC.

This chain connects TRBV9 to TRBJ1-4; D is unclear. Germline loops: CDR1 SGDLS, CDR2 YYNGEE. This CDR3 is built from 15 residues. Trimming cost V 3 bases and J 2 bases, with 11 bases left between them. The CDR3 region has the DNA TGTGCCAGCAGCGCGGGGTGGGCCACTAATGAAAAACTGTTTTTT. Translated: CASSAGWATNEKLFF.

This chain links TRBV6-5 with TRBJ1-3, with D hard to call. V lost 6 bases to trimming and J lost 0 bases, with 12 bases between them. The CDR3 runs to 15 residues. Germline V gives CDR1 MNHEY, CDR2 SVGAGI. Here the CDR3 reads CASSSISGSGNTIYF. CDR3 coding DNA: TGTGCCAGCAGCTCTATCTCGGGCTCTGGAAACACCATATATTTT.

The rearrangement joins TRBV7-9 to TRBJ1-1, with D possibly matching TRBD1 (5 bases). The CDR3 spans 13 residues. The germline gives CDR1 SEHNR, CDR2 FQNEAQ (reference sequence). Trimming removed 5 bases at V and 1 base at J, with 8 bases between. The CDR3 DNA sequence: TGTGCCAGCAGCCTCAGGGAGAACACTGAAGCTTTCTTT. This gives the protein CASSLRENTEAFF.

This clone was seen a single time. The J gene is TRBJ1-2, the V gene TRBV2; 8 bases line up with TRBD1. Germline V lookup: CDR1 SNHLY, CDR2 FYNNEI. The CDR3 runs 13 residues. V trimming: 6 bases; J trimming: 4 bases; junction bases outside the gene matches: 4. Here the CDR3 DNA reads TGTGCCAGCAGCCTTGGGACAGGCTATGGCTACACCTTC. Residues: CASSLGTGYGYTF.

The chain recombines TRBV4-3 with TRBJ2-7; D possibly corresponds to TRBD2 (6 bases). The CDR3 totals 16 residues. Germline lookup yields CDR1 LGHNA and CDR2 YSLEER. Trimming cost V 0 bases and J 1 base, with 13 bases left between them. The CDR3 region has the DNA TGCGCCAGCAGCCAAGATGTAGGCGGGGCGTCCTACGAGCAGTACTTC. It translates to CASSQDVGGASYEQYF.

This clone was counted only a few times. The chain carries TRBV10-1 and TRBJ2-7; 8 bases are a match to TRBD1. The CDR3 spans 12 residues. Looked up from germline, CDR1 is WNHNN and CDR2 is SYGVQD (reference sequence). The trim removed 6 bases at V and 2 bases at J, leaving 0 bases unmatched. The CDR3 protein is CASRDRAYEQYF. In DNA form, the CDR3 reads TGCGCCAGCAGGGACAGGGCCTACGAGCAGTACTTC.

J is TRBJ2-2 and V is TRBV9; a possible D gene is TRBD1 (5 bases). Germline V gives CDR1 SGDLS, CDR2 YYNGEE. Trimming pared 2 bases from V and 5 bases from J, leaving 13 bases between. This CDR3 has 15 residues. The CDR3 is CASSVLTENTGELFF. The CDR3 nucleotides are TGTGCCAGCAGCGTTCTGACAGAGAATACCGGGGAGCTGTTTTTT.

The V and J genes are TRBV4-2 and TRBJ1-3; no reliable D call. Germline V gene sequence: CDR1 LGHNA, CDR2 YNFKEQ. The germline V and J ends were trimmed by 0 bases and 3 bases, with 6 bases remaining between them. The CDR3 is 14 amino acids. The CDR3 DNA sequence: TGTGCCAGCAGCCAAGAATCCAGTGGAAACACCATATATTTT. Translation: CASSQESSGNTIYF.

This chain uses TRBV30 with TRBJ1-1; D is unresolved. The CDR3 runs 14 residues. Germline V gene data show CDR1 as GTSNPN and CDR2 as SVGIG (reference sequence). V lost 1 base and J 1 base, leaving 10 bases between the germline ends. The CDR3 bases are TGTGCCTGGAGTGCCTTTCTAGGGAACACTGAAGCTTTCTTT. Protein sequence: CAWSAFLGNTEAFF.

Only one count was recorded for this clone. This chain joins TRBV11-2 and TRBJ2-1; 7 bases match TRBD2. In germline, CDR1 is SGHAT, CDR2 FQNNGV. CDR3 length: 17 residues. J gave up 0 bases and V 1 base, and 6 bases lay outside the gene matches. In DNA form, the CDR3 reads TGTGCCAGCAGCTTAGCCCCCAGCGGGGTCTCCTACAATGAGCAGTTCTTC. Its protein product is CASSLAPSGVSYNEQFF. Together with reference TRBV11-2 and TRBJ2-1, the CDR3 gives the full variable domain: EAGVAQSPRYKIIEKRQSVAFWCNPISGHATLYWYQQILGQGPKLLIQFQNNGVVDDSQLPKDRFSAERLKGVDSTLKIQPAKLEDSAVYLCASSLAPSGVSYNEQFFGPGTRLTVL.

The DNA of the CDR3 is TGTGCCAGCAGTGCCCAACCGGGAAGCTCTGGGGCCAACGTCCTGACTTTC. Protein product: CASSAQPGSSGANVLTF. The chain links TRBV6-1 to TRBJ2-6; perhaps TRBD2 as D (5 bases). This CDR3 is built from 17 residues. V was pared by 4 bases and J by 0 bases, with 13 bases between. The germline gives CDR1 MNHNS, CDR2 SASEGT.

This chain joins TRBV5-6 and TRBJ2-7; 9 bases fit TRBD1. The CDR3 has 15 residues. The V segment lost 1 base and the J segment 2 bases; nucleotides outside the gene matches: 4. Germline values: CDR1 SGHDT, CDR2 YYEEEE. The CDR3 reads CASSLWDRDAYEQYF. In DNA, the CDR3 is TGTGCCAGCAGCTTGTGGGACAGGGACGCCTACGAGCAGTACTTC.

The chain recombines TRBV10-3 with TRBJ2-1; D may be TRBD2 (5 bases). Germline CDR1 ENHRY, CDR2 SYGVKD. The CDR3 loop spans 14 amino acids. V lost 5 bases, J lost 1 base, and 9 bases lay in between. This CDR3 is CAISTEVSYNEQFF. In nucleotides, the CDR3 is TGTGCCATCAGTACGGAGGTTTCCTACAATGAGCAGTTCTTC.

This clone has a single count. V usage is TRBV6-6 and J usage is TRBJ2-2; tentatively, D is TRBD1 (6 bases). The V end lost 1 base, the J end lost 9 bases, and 9 bases lay between the germline ends. Looked up from germline, CDR1 is MNHNY and CDR2 is SVGAGI (reference sequence). CDR3 size: 13 residues. CDR3 coding DNA: TGTGCCAGCAGTTACTTACAGGGTCGGGAGCTGTTTTTT. Its protein is CASSYLQGRELFF.

The chain joins TRBV4-3 to TRBJ1-1, with D possibly being TRBD1 (5 bases). Trimming took off 4 bases at V and 2 bases at J, with 8 bases between the two ends. The CDR3 has 13 amino acids. Germline V CDR1 and CDR2: LGHNA, YSLEER. CDR3 region: CASSLDRNTEAFF. The DNA for the CDR3 is TGCGCCAGCAGCCTTGACAGAAACACTGAAGCTTTCTTT.

V and J are TRBV9 and TRBJ1-1; TRBD1 is a possible D gene (5 bases). Looked up from germline, CDR1 is SGDLS and CDR2 is YYNGEE. The CDR3 is 15 amino acids. Between the trimmed V and J ends, which lost 2 bases and 0 bases, there was a span of 11 bases. The DNA for the CDR3 is TGTGCCAGCAGCGTCGCGGGGGTAATGAACACTGAAGCTTTCTTT. This encodes CASSVAGVMNTEAFF.

The chain carries TRBV6-5 and TRBJ2-7; no clear D gene. Germline loops: CDR1 MNHEY, CDR2 SVGAGI. Trimming took off 6 bases at V and 0 bases at J, with 12 bases between the two ends. The CDR3 consists of 14 residues. CDR3 protein: CASRSRLSSYEQYF. Written as DNA, the CDR3 is TGTGCCAGCAGATCGAGGCTTAGCTCCTACGAGCAGTACTTC.

The chain uses TRBV6-5 and TRBJ1-1, with 12 bases lining up with TRBD1. Germline loops: CDR1 MNHEY, CDR2 SVGAGI. J was trimmed by 4 bases and V by 7 bases; bases with no gene match: 7. This CDR3 comprises 15 residues. This CDR3 is CASTLGQGARTEAFF. The DNA for the CDR3 is TGTGCCAGCACTCTGGGACAGGGGGCGCGCACTGAAGCTTTCTTT.

The chain employs TRBV6-8 and TRBJ2-7; 8 positions agree with TRBD1. The CDR3 totals 15 residues. The trim removed 11 bases at V and 0 bases at J, leaving 12 bases unmatched. CDR1 is MNHGY, CDR2 SAAAGT, per germline. The CDR3 loop is CAGTGPDPISYEQYF. CDR3 bases: TGTGCCGGGACAGGCCCAGACCCAATCTCCTACGAGCAGTACTTC.

The rearrangement links TRBV21-1 to TRBJ1-4. TRBV21-1 is flagged as a pseudogene. The CDR3 has 15 amino acids. The CDR3 bases are TGTGCCAGCAGCAAAGGGCGGGGGGCCGGTGAAAAACTGTTTTTT. Its protein product is CASSKGRGAGEKLFF.

This clone came up a few times. This chain joins TRBV6-5 and TRBJ2-2; 7 bases align to TRBD2. Per the germline V gene, CDR1 is MNHEY and CDR2 is SVGAGI. Germline trimming cut 8 bases from V and 2 bases from J; bases unmatched to any gene: 5. The CDR3 is made up of 14 amino acids. CDR3 loop: CASDRGDNTGELFF. As DNA, the CDR3 is TGTGCCAGCGACCGGGGGGATAACACCGGGGAGCTGTTTTTT.

This clone appeared once. The gene calls are TRBV7-2 and TRBJ1-1, with 10 bases matching TRBD1. CDR3 length equals 14 residues. The germline V gene has CDR1 SGHTA and CDR2 FQGNSA. V lost 3 bases to trimming and J lost 4 bases; unmatched junction nucleotides: 2. The CDR3 DNA sequence: TGTGCCAGCAGCTTCCGGACAGGGGGCACTGAAGCTTTCTTT. Its protein is CASSFRTGGTEAFF.

The J gene is TRBJ2-7, the V gene TRBV18, with a tentative D call TRBD1 (6 bases). Trimming left V 3 bases short and J 1 base short, with 13 bases between. The CDR3 runs 15 residues. Per germline, CDR1 KGHSH and CDR2 LQKENI. For the CDR3, the DNA is TGTGCCAGCTCACCGGACAGACAAACATCCTACGAGCAGTACTTC. It is translated as CASSPDRQTSYEQYF.